The sequence of this T cell receptor (beta chain) was determined in a study of blood T cell repertoires in COVID-19. At the level of the study: Samples of COVID-19 (acute and convalescent) were obtained from the United States, Italy and Spain.

This CDR3 spans 13 amino acids. Between the trimmed V and J ends, which lost 5 bases and 4 bases, there was a span of 9 bases. Germline V CDR1 and CDR2: MRHNA, SNTAGT. Per the original data handling: Estimation of nucleated cell counts relied on the amplification of reference gene primers. Data came from immunoSEQ multiplex PCR; TCRdb stores just in-frame clones and leaves some out. That table gives V, J and clone size, and the DNA gave D and trimming. The sample consists of around 40,000 clones, 75% to 90% of them appearing once. The V call is TRBV6-4, the J call TRBJ1-5; D is unresolved. Source material: peripheral blood. The TCR originated in a man in his fifties with active COVID-19. The CDR3 DNA reads TGTGCCAGCAGTTTAAGAGCGAATCAGCCCCAGCATTTT. This encodes CASSLRANQPQHF.